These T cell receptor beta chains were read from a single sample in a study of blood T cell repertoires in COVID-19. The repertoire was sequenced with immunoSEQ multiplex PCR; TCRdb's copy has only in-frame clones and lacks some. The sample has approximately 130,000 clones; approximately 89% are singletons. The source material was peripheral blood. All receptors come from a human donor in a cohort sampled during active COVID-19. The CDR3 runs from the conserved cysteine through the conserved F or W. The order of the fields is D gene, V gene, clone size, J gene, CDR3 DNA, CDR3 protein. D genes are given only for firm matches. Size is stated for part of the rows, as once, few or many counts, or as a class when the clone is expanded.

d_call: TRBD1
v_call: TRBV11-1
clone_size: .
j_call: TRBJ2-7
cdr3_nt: TGTGCCAGCAGATCCCGGACAGGGGGTTGGAACGAGCAGTACTTC
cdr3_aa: CASRSRTGGWNEQYF

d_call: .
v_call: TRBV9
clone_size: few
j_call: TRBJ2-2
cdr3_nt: TGTGCCAGCAGCGTAGATAACAGTTACACCGGGGAGCTGTTTTTT
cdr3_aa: CASSVDNSYTGELFF

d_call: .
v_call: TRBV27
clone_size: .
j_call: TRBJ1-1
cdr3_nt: TGTGCCAGCAGTTCCCCAGGGCGTAACACTGAAGCTTTCTTT
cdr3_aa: CASSSPGRNTEAFF

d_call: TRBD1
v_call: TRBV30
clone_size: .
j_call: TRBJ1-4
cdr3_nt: TGTGCCTGGAGCCCAGGACAGGGGGTAACTAATGAAAAACTGTTTTTT
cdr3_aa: CAWSPGQGVTNEKLFF

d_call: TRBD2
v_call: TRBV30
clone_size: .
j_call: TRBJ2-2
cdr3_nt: TGTGCCTGGAGTGTAACGGGACTAGCGTCCGGGGAGCTGTTTTTT
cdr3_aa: CAWSVTGLASGELFF

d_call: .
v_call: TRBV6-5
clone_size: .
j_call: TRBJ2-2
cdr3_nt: TGTGCCAGCAGAGGACTCGAGTCCGGGGAGCTGTTTTTT
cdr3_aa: CASRGLESGELFF

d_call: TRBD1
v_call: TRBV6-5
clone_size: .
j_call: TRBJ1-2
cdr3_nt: TGTGCCAGCAGTTACACGGGCAGGGGGCTTGGCTACACCTTC
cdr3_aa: CASSYTGRGLGYTF

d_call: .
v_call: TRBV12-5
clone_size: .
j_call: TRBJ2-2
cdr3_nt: TGTGCTAGTGGCCAACACGTCCCCGGGGAGCTGTTTTTT
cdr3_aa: CASGQHVPGELFF

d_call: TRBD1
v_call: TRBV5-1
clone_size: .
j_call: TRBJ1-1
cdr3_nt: TGCGCCAGCAGCCGAGGACAGGTCGCGAACACTGAAGCTTTCTTT
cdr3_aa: CASSRGQVANTEAFF

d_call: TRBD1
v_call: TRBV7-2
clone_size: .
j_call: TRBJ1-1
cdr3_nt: TGTGCCAGCAGCGTATACAGGGGGCGAACTGAAGCTTTCTTT
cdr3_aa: CASSVYRGRTEAFF

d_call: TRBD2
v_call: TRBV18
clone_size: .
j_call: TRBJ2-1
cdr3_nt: TGTGCCAGCTCGTCGGGACTAGCGGGAGGAGGTGAGCAGTTCTTC
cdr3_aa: CASSSGLAGGGEQFF

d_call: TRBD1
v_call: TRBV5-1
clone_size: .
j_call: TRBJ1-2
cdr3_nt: TGCGCCAGCAGCCCTGAACCCGGGACAGCATATGGCTACACCTTC
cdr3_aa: CASSPEPGTAYGYTF

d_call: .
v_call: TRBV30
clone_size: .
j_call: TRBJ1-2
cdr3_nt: TGTGCCTGGAGTGTAGCGGGCCTAGCTAACTATGGCTACACCTTC
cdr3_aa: CAWSVAGLANYGYTF

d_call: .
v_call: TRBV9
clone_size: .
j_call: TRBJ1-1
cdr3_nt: TGTGCCAGCAGCGAACAGGTTTTGGGCACTGAAGCTTTCTTT
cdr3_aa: CASSEQVLGTEAFF

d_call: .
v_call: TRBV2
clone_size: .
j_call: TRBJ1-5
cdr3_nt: TGTGCCAGCAGTGAAGAGGGGATGAGCAATCAGCCCCAGCATTTT
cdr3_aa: CASSEEGMSNQPQHF

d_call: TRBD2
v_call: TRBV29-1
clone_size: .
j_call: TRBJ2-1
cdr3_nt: TGCAGCGTTGAAGATGCTAGCGGCCGTAAGGTTGATGAGCAGTTCTTC
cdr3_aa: CSVEDASGRKVDEQFF

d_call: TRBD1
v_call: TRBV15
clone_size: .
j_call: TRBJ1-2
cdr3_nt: TGTGCCACCAGCAGAAACCGGGACAGGGTGTCTGGCTACACCTTC
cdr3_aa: CATSRNRDRVSGYTF

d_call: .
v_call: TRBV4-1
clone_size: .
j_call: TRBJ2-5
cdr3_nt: TGCGCCAGCAGCCAAGGTGCGTCAGGGTTAGGAGAGACCCAGTACTTC
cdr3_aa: CASSQGASGLGETQYF

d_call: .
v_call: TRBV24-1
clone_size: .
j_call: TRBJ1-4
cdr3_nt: TGTGCCACCAGTGAGGGTACAGGGTCGAATGAAAAACTGTTTTTT
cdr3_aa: CATSEGTGSNEKLFF

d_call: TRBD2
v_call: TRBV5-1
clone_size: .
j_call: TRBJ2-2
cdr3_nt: TGCGCCAGCAGCTTTACTAGCGGGGGCCGGGAGCTGTTTTTT
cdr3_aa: CASSFTSGGRELFF

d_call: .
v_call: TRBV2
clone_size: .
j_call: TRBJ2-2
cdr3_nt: TGTGCCAGCTCCCCGATATGGACAGCGAACACCGGGGAGCTGTTTTTT
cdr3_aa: CASSPIWTANTGELFF

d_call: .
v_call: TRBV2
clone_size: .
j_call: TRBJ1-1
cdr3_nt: TGTGCCAGCAGTGTGTCGAGGGCGCGGACTGAAGCTTTCTTT
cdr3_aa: CASSVSRARTEAFF

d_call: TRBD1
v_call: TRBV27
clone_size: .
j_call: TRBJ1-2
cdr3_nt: TGTGCCACTAGTTGGGGGACAGGGGGGGACTATGGCTACACCTTC
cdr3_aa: CATSWGTGGDYGYTF

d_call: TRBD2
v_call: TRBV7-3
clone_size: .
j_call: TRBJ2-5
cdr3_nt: TGTGCCAGCAGCCCAGCGGGGGGTGAGACCCAGTACTTC
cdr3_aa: CASSPAGGETQYF

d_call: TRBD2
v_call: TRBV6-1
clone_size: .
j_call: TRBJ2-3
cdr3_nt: TGTGCCAGCAGTGAAAGCCCTAGCGGGGGCACGCAGTATTTT
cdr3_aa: CASSESPSGGTQYF

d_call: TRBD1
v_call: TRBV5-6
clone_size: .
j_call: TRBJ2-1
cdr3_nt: TGTGCCAGCAGGGACGACAGGGGTTCCTACAATGAGCAGTTCTTC
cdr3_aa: CASRDDRGSYNEQFF

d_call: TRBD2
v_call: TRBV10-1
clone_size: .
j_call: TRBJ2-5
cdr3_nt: TGCGCCAGCAGTGAGTCCGCGGGGGTAGAGACCCAGTACTTC
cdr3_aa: CASSESAGVETQYF

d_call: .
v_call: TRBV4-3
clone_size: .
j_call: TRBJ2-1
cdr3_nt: TGCGCCAGCAGCCAAGCCGGAATGGAGCTCTACAATGAGCAGTTCTTC
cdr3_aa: CASSQAGMELYNEQFF

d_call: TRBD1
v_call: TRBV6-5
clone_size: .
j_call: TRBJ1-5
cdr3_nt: TGTGCCAGCAGTCGACAGGGGAATCAGCCCCAGCATTTT
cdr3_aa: CASSRQGNQPQHF

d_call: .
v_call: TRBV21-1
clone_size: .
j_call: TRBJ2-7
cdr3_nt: TGTGCCAGCACAACTCCTAGAGGTGGCTCCTACGAGCAGTACTTC
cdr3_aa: CASTTPRGGSYEQYF

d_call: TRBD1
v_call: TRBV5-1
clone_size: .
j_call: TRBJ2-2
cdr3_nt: TGCGCCAGCAGCTCCCAACAGGGGACGAACACCGGGGAGCTGTTTTTT
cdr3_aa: CASSSQQGTNTGELFF

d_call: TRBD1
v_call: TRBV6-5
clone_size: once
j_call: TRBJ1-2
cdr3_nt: TGTGCCAGCAGTTACTCGGACAGGGGCGGTGGCTACACCTTC
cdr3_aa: CASSYSDRGGGYTF

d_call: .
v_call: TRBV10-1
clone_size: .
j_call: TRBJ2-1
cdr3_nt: TGCGCCAGCAGTGAACGTCTAAACTCCTACAATGAGCAGTTCTTC
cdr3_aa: CASSERLNSYNEQFF

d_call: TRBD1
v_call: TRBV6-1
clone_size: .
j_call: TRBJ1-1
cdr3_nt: TGTGCCAGCAGTGGCCGACAGGGGCCGAGGAACACTGAAGCTTTCTTT
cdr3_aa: CASSGRQGPRNTEAFF

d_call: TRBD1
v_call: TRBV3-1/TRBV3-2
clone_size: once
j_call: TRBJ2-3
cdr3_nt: TGTGCCAGCTCGACAGGGTTGGGAGATACGCAGTATTTT
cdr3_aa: CASSTGLGDTQYF

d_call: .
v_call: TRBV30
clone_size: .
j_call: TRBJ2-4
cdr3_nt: TGTGCCTGGAGTGTCGGAGGGGTGGACATTCAGTACTTC
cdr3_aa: CAWSVGGVDIQYF